This TCR beta chain was identified in a study of blood T cell repertoires in COVID-19. This CDR3 has 15 residues. V shed 1 base and J 8 bases; nucleotides not matched to a gene: 5. Per germline, CDR1 SGHKS and CDR2 YYEKEE (reference sequence). Libraries were prepared by immunoSEQ multiplex PCR; TCRdb keeps only in-frame clonotypes and omits some of them. The data show 70,000 to 95,000 clones, around 90% seen once. The chain employs TRBV5-5 and TRBJ1-4; 10 nucleotides line up with TRBD1. This receptor was obtained from a woman older than 75 with active COVID-19. The sequenced sample was peripheral blood. CDR3 region: CASSLLGTGVEKLFF. In nucleotides, the CDR3 is TGTGCCAGCAGCTTGTTAGGGACAGGGGTCGAAAAACTGTTTTTT.